The 18 T cell receptor beta chains below all came from one sample that was sequenced in a study of glioma-infiltrating T cells after dendritic cell vaccination. Method: immunoSEQ multiplex PCR; TCRdb's copy keeps in-frame clones and lacks some. The profile shows 80,000 to 100,000 clones, around three quarters of them singletons. Sequencing used blood, obtained before dendritic cell vaccination. Receptors originate from a human donor with glioblastoma.

The rearrangement uses TRBV29-1 and TRBJ1-2; D is possibly TRBD1 (6 bases). This CDR3 spans 11 amino acids. Germline CDR1 and CDR2: SQVTM and ANQGSEA. Between the trimmed V and J ends, which lost 2 bases and 14 bases, there was a span of 15 bases. CDR3 DNA: TGCAGCGTTGAAAGGCTGGGGGCGGAAACCTTC. As protein: CSVERLGAETF.

This chain joins TRBV7-6 and TRBJ2-3, with TRBD2 matching 14 bases. The germline gives CDR1 SGHVS, CDR2 FNYEAQ. V lost 3 bases, J lost 0 bases, and 5 bases stayed unmatched. The CDR3 consists of 18 residues. The CDR3 bases are TGTGCCAGCAGCTTTGGACTAGCGGGGGGTACTAGCACAGATACGCAGTATTTT. It translates to CASSFGLAGGTSTDTQYF.

This chain connects TRBV18 to TRBJ2-3, with D perhaps TRBD2 (5 bases). CDR1 is KGHSH, CDR2 LQKENI, per germline. The CDR3 consists of 13 residues. V was clipped by 5 bases and J by 5 bases, with 11 bases between them. CDR3 amino acids: CASSEGVVDTQYF. CDR3 bases: TGTGCCAGCTCAGAGGGCGTTGTAGATACGCAGTATTTT.

CDR3 protein: CASSQGAMNTEAFF. The CDR3 DNA is TGTGCCAGCAGTCAGGGGGCCATGAACACTGAAGCTTTCTTT. The chain is built from TRBV6-5 and TRBJ1-1, with TRBD1 matching 8 bases. V was pared by 5 bases and J by 0 bases, with 2 bases of the junction left unmatched. Germline V CDR1 and CDR2: MNHEY, SVGAGI. This CDR3 comprises 14 residues.

This rearrangement joins TRBV29-1 to TRBJ2-3, with a weak D call TRBD1 (5 bases). The CDR3 loop spans 16 amino acids. Trimming pared 2 bases from V and 2 bases from J, leaving 17 bases between. Per the germline V gene, CDR1 is SQVTM and CDR2 is ANQGSEA. CDR3 region: CSVEKGQDFFTDTQYF. DNA of the CDR3: TGCAGCGTTGAAAAGGGGCAAGACTTTTTCACAGATACGCAGTATTTT.

This sequence joins TRBV4-1 and TRBJ1-2; 8 bases line up with TRBD1. Germline trimming cut 4 bases from V and 8 bases from J; bases unmatched to any gene: 6. The CDR3 extends over 13 amino acids. Germline V lookup: CDR1 MGHRA, CDR2 YSYEKL. The CDR3 DNA follows: TGCGCCAGCAGCCGTTCGGACAGGGCCGGCTACACCTTC. This codes for CASSRSDRAGYTF.

The chain links TRBV19 to TRBJ1-4; maybe TRBD1 (5 bases). Trimming took 5 bases from V and 7 from J, leaving 17 bases between them. Germline V gene data show CDR1 as LNHDA and CDR2 as SQIVND (reference sequence). This CDR3 region has 15 residues. Here the CDR3 reads CASSSGGARGEKLFF. Written as DNA, the CDR3 is TGTGCCAGTAGTTCAGGAGGGGCCCGGGGTGAAAAACTGTTTTTT.

The V call is TRBV28, the J call TRBJ1-5, with TRBD1 matching 8 bases. The CDR3 is 15 amino acids. V lost 4 bases and J lost 3; bases outside the gene matches: 5. CDR1 is MDHEN, CDR2 SYDVKM, per germline. Here the CDR3 reads CASSSGGAVNQPQHF. The DNA for the CDR3 is TGTGCCAGCAGTTCAGGGGGCGCTGTCAATCAGCCCCAGCATTTT.

The chain joins TRBV28 to TRBJ2-1, with 11 bases matching TRBD2. Germline CDR1 reads MDHEN; CDR2 reads SYDVKM. The length of the CDR3 is 15 residues. With 5 bases clipped from V and 2 bases from J, the junction kept 2 bases outside the gene matches. CDR3 sequence (DNA): TGTGCCAGCAGTCTTAGCGGGAGGGCCTACAATGAGCAGTTCTTC. This gives the protein CASSLSGRAYNEQFF.

The rearrangement uses TRBV28 and TRBJ1-1; tentatively, D is TRBD1 (6 bases). Germline V CDR1 and CDR2: MDHEN, SYDVKM. The CDR3 spans 14 residues. V lost 5 bases and J 6 bases, leaving 16 bases between the germline ends. This CDR3 reads CASSQGSAVAEAFF. The CDR3 DNA follows: TGTGCCAGCAGTCAGGGGTCGGCGGTAGCTGAAGCTTTCTTT.

Regarding this clone: The junction shows a germline mismatch at one end, possibly a read error. The chain joins TRBV7-9 to TRBJ2-4, with 9 bases identical to TRBD1. Germline V lookup: CDR1 SEHNR, CDR2 FQNEAQ (reference sequence). This CDR3 is 12 amino acids long. The chain's CDR3 is CASSGFAGQGTF. DNA of the CDR3: TGTGCCAGCAGCGGATTCGCGGGACAGGGTACCTTC.

The V call is TRBV5-1, the J call TRBJ1-6, with TRBD1 matching over 7 bases. The trim removed 3 bases at V and 5 bases at J, leaving 2 bases unmatched. The CDR3 is 14 amino acids. CDR1 is SGHRS and CDR2 is YFSETQ in the germline V gene. The CDR3 protein is CASSSGTDNSPLHF. For the CDR3, the DNA is TGCGCCAGCAGCTCCGGGACAGATAATTCACCCCTCCACTTT.

This chain connects TRBV7-9 to TRBJ2-3; 7 bases align to TRBD2. Trimming at V came to 7 bases and at J to 2 bases, leaving 9 bases not matched to a gene. Germline V gene lookup returns CDR1 SEHNR and CDR2 FQNEAQ (reference sequence). CDR3 length equals 15 residues. CDR3 in amino acids: CASTLGLVPTDTQYF. CDR3 DNA: TGTGCCAGCACCCTTGGACTAGTCCCCACAGATACGCAGTATTTT.

The chain uses TRBV30 and TRBJ2-1, with TRBD1 matching over 7 bases. The junction had 11 bases not matched to a gene; V was cut back by 0 bases and J by 0 bases. The CDR3 spans 18 residues. From germline, CDR1 is GTSNPN and CDR2 SVGIG (reference sequence). CDR3 in DNA: TGTGCCTGGAGTGTACTTCCGGGACAGCTTAGCTCCTACAATGAGCAGTTCTTC. Translated: CAWSVLPGQLSSYNEQFF.

The gene calls are TRBV2 and TRBJ1-5, with a possible D match to TRBD1 (6 bases). Trimming stripped 2 bases from V and 3 bases from J, with 14 bases between. CDR1 and CDR2 from the germline V gene are SNHLY and FYNNEI. The CDR3 has 16 residues. The CDR3 spells CASSEQGTGLNQPQHF. The DNA of the CDR3 is TGTGCCAGCAGTGAACAGGGGACCGGACTCAATCAGCCCCAGCATTTT.

The rearrangement links TRBV25-1 to TRBJ1-2, with a weak D call TRBD1 (5 bases). V was shortened by 1 base and J by 2 bases, with 11 bases between the two germline ends. There are 15 residues in the CDR3. In germline, CDR1 is MGHDK, CDR2 SYGVNS. CDR3 protein: CASSESWGVNYGYTF. The CDR3 nucleotides are TGTGCCAGCAGTGAATCTTGGGGGGTCAACTATGGCTACACCTTC.

This clone was recorded once. This chain uses TRBV7-9 with TRBJ2-7; D might be TRBD1 (6 bases). The V end lost 8 bases, the J end lost 9 bases, and 20 bases lay between the germline ends. CDR1 is SEHNR, CDR2 FQNEAQ, per germline (reference sequence). The CDR3 is 13 residues long. The CDR3 loop is CASSRDIGLRQYF. In nucleotides, the CDR3 is TGTGCCAGCTCCCGGGACATTGGGTTAAGGCAGTACTTC. Full variable domain (missing parts from reference TRBV7-9 and TRBJ2-7): DTGVSQNPRHKITKRGQNVTFRCDPISEHNRLYWYRQTLGQGPEFLTYFQNEAQLEKSRLLSDRFSAERPKGSFSTLEIQRTEQGDSAMYLCASSRDIGLRQYFGPGTRLTVT.

This sequence joins TRBV6-1 and TRBJ1-5, with D possibly matching TRBD1 (6 bases). Germline loops: CDR1 MNHNS, CDR2 SASEGT. Trimming took 6 bases from V and 7 from J, leaving 10 bases between them. There are 12 residues in the CDR3. CDR3 DNA: TGTGCCAGCAGAACAGGGTTACAGCCCCAGCATTTT. Residues: CASRTGLQPQHF.